The 12 T cell receptor beta chains below all came from one sample that was sequenced in a study of PD-1 blockade in classical Hodgkin lymphoma. All patients relapsed after autologous stem cell transplantation, and brentuximab vedotin exposure varied. Clones were sequenced by immunoSEQ multiplex PCR, and TCRdb holds only the in-frame ones, with some missing. Among fewer than 100,000 clones, just under 95% were seen once, and the ten largest hold 2.5% to 3%. The sequenced sample was peripheral blood mononuclear cells (PBMCs), obtained at baseline. All receptors derive from a human donor with classical Hodgkin lymphoma.

CDR3 nucleotide sequence: TGTGCAAGTCGCCGGGGACTTAGCGGGGGGAGCATGGCCTACGAGCAGTACTTC. Protein product: CASRRGLSGGSMAYEQYF. The chain recombines TRBV12-2 with TRBJ2-7; TRBD2 reflects the table's D call only, with no check against the DNA. TRBV12-2 is a pseudogene segment. There are 18 residues in the CDR3.

CDR3 amino acids: CASPSRELFF. The DNA of the CDR3 is TGTGCCAGCCCTTCCCGGGAGCTGTTTTTT. This chain uses TRBV28 with TRBJ2-2; the D is unclear. Trimming cost V 8 bases and J 9 bases, with 7 bases left between them. Germline assignment: CDR1 MDHEN and CDR2 SYDVKM. The CDR3 contains 10 residues.

This chain uses TRBV7-6 with TRBJ2-7; 9 nucleotides agree with TRBD1. J was trimmed by 5 bases and V by 5 bases; bases with no gene match: 10. Germline assignment: CDR1 SGHVS and CDR2 FNYEAQ. The CDR3 is made up of 15 amino acids. As DNA, the CDR3 is TGTGCCAGCAGCACGACAGGGGGTAACGTGGACGAGCAGTACTTC. The encoded protein is CASSTTGGNVDEQYF.

The CDR3 DNA is TGTGCCAGCAGCCCGGGACAGGGTTACTACGAGCAGTACTTC. Its translation: CASSPGQGYYEQYF. The chain is built from TRBV6-4 and TRBJ2-7, with TRBD1 identical over 9 bases. The CDR3 totals 14 residues. Unmatched junction bases numbered 6, after V lost 6 bases and J lost 3 bases. Per the germline V gene, CDR1 is MRHNA and CDR2 is SNTAGT.

The rearrangement joins TRBV5-4 to TRBJ1-3; no clear D. Trimming stripped 4 bases from V and 1 base from J, with 12 bases between. This CDR3 is built from 15 residues. Germline V lookup: CDR1 SGHNT, CDR2 YYREEE (reference sequence). CDR3 DNA: TGTGCCAGCAGCGCTGACCGTCTGTCTGGAAACACCATATATTTT. Its protein product is CASSADRLSGNTIYF.

This chain joins TRBV6-1 and TRBJ1-3; 8 bases line up with TRBD1. Germline V gene data show CDR1 as MNHNS and CDR2 as SASEGT. The CDR3 consists of 14 residues. The V gene end was trimmed by 8 bases and the J gene end by 4 bases; junction bases not matched to a gene: 7. The CDR3 DNA follows: TGTGCCAGCGGGGGGGACAGGAGGGGAAACACCATATATTTT. Protein product: CASGGDRRGNTIYF.

The rearrangement links TRBV12-5 to TRBJ2-7, with TRBD2 identical over 7 bases. Germline CDR1 and CDR2: LGHNT and FRNRAP. The trim removed 5 bases at V and 2 bases at J, leaving 6 bases unmatched. The CDR3 extends over 14 amino acids. CDR3 protein: CASGPAGPTYEQYF. CDR3 in DNA: TGTGCTAGTGGTCCAGCGGGACCCACCTACGAGCAGTACTTC.

The rearrangement joins TRBV11-2 to TRBJ2-2; D not certain. Germline lookup yields CDR1 SGHAT and CDR2 FQNNGV. V was cut by 1 base and J by 8 bases, with 8 bases left in between. This CDR3 is 13 amino acids long. CDR3 coding DNA: TGTGCCAGCAGCTTAGTATCCGGAGGGGAGCTGTTTTTT. Amino acid sequence: CASSLVSGGELFF.

The rearrangement links TRBV5-4 to TRBJ2-7; 10 bases agree with TRBD2. Trimming removed 2 bases from V and 7 bases from J; junction bases left unmatched: 6. The CDR3 has 14 residues. Per the germline V gene, CDR1 is SGHNT and CDR2 is YYREEE (reference sequence). CDR3 loop: CASSFTGAGGEQYF. CDR3 sequence (DNA): TGTGCCAGCAGCTTCACGGGAGCGGGGGGGGAGCAGTACTTC.

The V gene is TRBV4-1, the J gene TRBJ1-5; TRBD1 is a possible D gene (6 bases). The CDR3 has 15 residues. With 4 bases removed from V and 7 bases from J, the gap between germline ends came to 17 bases. Germline CDR1 reads MGHRA; CDR2 reads YSYEKL. For the CDR3, the DNA is TGCGCCAGCAGCCTGGAGGGGGTGAGCCGCCAGCCCCAGCATTTT. Protein: CASSLEGVSRQPQHF.

The rearrangement links TRBV6-4 to TRBJ2-3; D may match TRBD1 or TRBD2 (5 bases each). Germline-derived CDR1 and CDR2 are MRHNA and SNTAGT. The CDR3 spans 15 residues. Trimming removed 6 bases at V and 3 bases at J, with 16 bases between. The CDR3 sequence: CASSPYGTGTDTQYF. CDR3 sequence (DNA): TGTGCCAGCAGCCCCTACGGGACGGGGACAGATACGCAGTATTTT.

The chain employs TRBV7-3 and TRBJ2-7; 9 bases match TRBD2. The V gene's germline CDR1 is SGHTA and CDR2 FQGTGA. The trim removed 0 bases at V and 2 bases at J, leaving 2 bases unmatched. CDR3 size: 15 residues. CDR3 sequence (DNA): TGTGCCAGCAGCTTAACGGGACTAGCCCCCTACGAGCAGTACTTC. This encodes CASSLTGLAPYEQYF.